This T cell receptor (beta chain) came from a study of T cell repertoires in cytomegalovirus infection. Study as a whole: Public signatures in TCR beta pointed to CMV infection and matching HLA type.

This clonotype was recorded many times. The antigen remains unidentified. Notes on the study in general: Ex vivo, HLA-C-restricted CMV-specific TCR beta clonotypes prevailed over the rest of the response. Of the TCR beta families, the public ones yielded a cumulative frequency that identified carriers of CMV plus the relevant HLA.

The germline V gene has CDR1 MGHRA and CDR2 YSYEKL. This CDR3 spans 13 amino acids. The V and J ends lost 5 bases and 8 bases respectively, with 15 bases between them. MiXCR, applied by TCRdb to the reads, yields one record per CDR3 protein. Of 480,000 or so distinct CDR3 sequences in the sample, around 11% are singletons; the top ten hold 10% to 13%. The rearrangement joins TRBV4-1 to TRBJ1-1, with D possibly matching TRBD1 (6 bases). The receptor was derived from a human donor in good health (CMV status not recorded). Some clones in this sample may be carry-over from other donors' samples. The sequencing input was PBMCs. CDR3 in DNA: TGCGCCAGCAGCATTACCAGGGGAAGGGAAGCTTTCTTT. It yields the protein CASSITRGREAFF.